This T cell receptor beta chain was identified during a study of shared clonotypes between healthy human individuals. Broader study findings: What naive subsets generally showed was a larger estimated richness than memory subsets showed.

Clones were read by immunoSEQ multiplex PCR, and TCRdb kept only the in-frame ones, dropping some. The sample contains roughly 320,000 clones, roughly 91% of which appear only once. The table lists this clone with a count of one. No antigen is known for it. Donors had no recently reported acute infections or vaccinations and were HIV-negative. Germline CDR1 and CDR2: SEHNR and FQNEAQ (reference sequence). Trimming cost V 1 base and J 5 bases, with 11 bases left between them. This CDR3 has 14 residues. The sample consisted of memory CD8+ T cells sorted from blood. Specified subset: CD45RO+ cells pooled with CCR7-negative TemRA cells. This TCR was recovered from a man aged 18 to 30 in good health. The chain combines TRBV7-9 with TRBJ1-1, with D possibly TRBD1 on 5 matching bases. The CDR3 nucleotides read TGTGCCAGCAGCTTAGTCGGGGGAGGGACTGAAGCTTTCTTT. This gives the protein CASSLVGGGTEAFF.